The 29 T cell receptor beta chains given below trace back to one sample, sequenced in a study of blood T cell repertoires in COVID-19. The method was immunoSEQ multiplex PCR; TCRdb's version includes in-frame clones alone and lacks a portion of them. In the table there are 250,000 to 300,000 clones, 70% to 90% of which are singletons. The specimen was peripheral blood. Receptors originate from a man aged 18 to 35 with active or convalescent COVID-19.

The rearrangement links TRBV5-4 to TRBJ1-6; D possibly corresponds to TRBD1 (5 bases). Germline V gene data show CDR1 as SGHNT and CDR2 as YYREEE (reference sequence). V was clipped by 0 bases and J by 9 bases, with 16 bases between them. The CDR3 is made up of 16 amino acids. The CDR3 region has the DNA TGTGCCAGCAGCTTGGGCCGTGGGGCGCGACCTTCACCCCTCCACTTT. As protein: CASSLGRGARPSPLHF.

This chain uses TRBV2 with TRBJ2-5, with 8 positions matching TRBD1. CDR3 length: 11 amino acids. Per the germline V gene, CDR1 is SNHLY and CDR2 is FYNNEI. Trimming removed 8 bases from V and 4 bases from J; junction bases left unmatched: 0. The CDR3 bases are TGTGCCAGCGGACAGGGAGAGACCCAGTACTTC. Its translation is CASGQGETQYF.

V gene TRBV4-1 combines with J gene TRBJ2-5, with 7 bases matching TRBD2. The junction had 8 bases not matched to a gene; V was cut back by 0 bases and J by 1 base. CDR1 and CDR2 (germline): MGHRA, YSYEKL. CDR3 length equals 17 residues. CDR3 DNA sequence: TGCGCCAGCAGCCAAGATGGCGGGAGAAGGTCCCAAGAGACCCAGTACTTC. Its protein is CASSQDGGRRSQETQYF.

The V gene is TRBV28, the J gene TRBJ2-6, with D possibly matching TRBD2 (5 bases). Per the germline V gene, CDR1 is MDHEN and CDR2 is SYDVKM. V was pared by 5 bases and J by 3 bases, with 11 bases between. The CDR3 is 15 amino acids. Here the CDR3 DNA reads TGTGCCAGCAGTCGACGGGGAAATGGGGCCAACGTCCTGACTTTC. Protein: CASSRRGNGANVLTF.

This clone was observed a handful of times. The V call is TRBV11-2, the J call TRBJ2-1, with TRBD2 matching over 12 bases. CDR1 and CDR2 (germline): SGHAT, FQNNGV. This CDR3 has 15 residues. The ends lost 7 bases at V and 4 bases at J; junction bases unmatched: 5. CDR3 nucleotide sequence: TGTGCCAGCATAGGGACTAGCGGGTATTACAATGAGCAGTTCTTC. This encodes CASIGTSGYYNEQFF.

This sequence joins TRBV10-3 and TRBJ1-1; TRBD1 agrees at 7 bases. This CDR3 is built from 15 residues. V trimming: 6 bases; J trimming: 0 bases; junction bases outside the gene matches: 7. The germline gives CDR1 ENHRY, CDR2 SYGVKD. CDR3 coding DNA: TGTGCCATCAGCCGTGGACAGGAAATGAACACTGAAGCTTTCTTT. Its protein product is CAISRGQEMNTEAFF.

This clone appeared a single time. This rearrangement joins TRBV2 to TRBJ1-1; D might be TRBD1 (5 bases). The V and J ends lost 2 bases and 5 bases respectively, with 12 bases between them. Germline loops: CDR1 SNHLY, CDR2 FYNNEI. The CDR3 is 14 amino acids. Here the CDR3 DNA reads TGTGCCAGCAGTGAATTGGGTGGGGGGACTGAAGCTTTCTTT. Translation: CASSELGGGTEAFF.

The chain has TRBV5-1 and TRBJ2-1, with 7 nucleotides matching TRBD1. Germline V CDR1 and CDR2: SGHRS, YFSETQ. The CDR3 length is 14 residues. V was pared by 4 bases and J by 8 bases, with 9 bases of the junction left unmatched. The CDR3 DNA is TGCGCCAGCAGCCCAGGACAGGCATGGCATGAGCAGTTCTTC. Its translation: CASSPGQAWHEQFF.

J is TRBJ1-1 and V is TRBV10-3; 7 nucleotides agree with TRBD1. V lost 6 bases and J lost 1; bases outside the gene matches: 5. Germline lookup yields CDR1 ENHRY and CDR2 SYGVKD. CDR3 length equals 14 residues. This CDR3 reads CAISLQGGNTEAFF. CDR3 nucleotides: TGTGCCATCAGCCTTCAGGGGGGGAACACTGAAGCTTTCTTT.

This chain connects TRBV4-3 to TRBJ2-5; 7 bases fit TRBD2. The CDR3 runs to 17 residues. The trim removed 4 bases at V and 2 bases at J, leaving 13 bases unmatched. The germline V gene encodes CDR1 LGHNA and CDR2 YSLEER. CDR3 nucleotides: TGCGCCAGCAGCCCCCTCCCGGGAGGCCTAATACAAGAGACCCAGTACTTC. Its protein product is CASSPLPGGLIQETQYF.

The chain couples TRBV9 to TRBJ2-7; 10 bases are a match to TRBD2. Germline V lookup: CDR1 SGDLS, CDR2 YYNGEE. V gave up 0 bases and J gave up 2 bases; unmatched junction bases: 5. CDR3 length: 16 amino acids. In nucleotides, the CDR3 is TGTGCCAGCAGCGTAGGAGGCAGCGGGGGGGCCTACGAGCAGTACTTC. Translated: CASSVGGSGGAYEQYF.

The rearrangement joins TRBV6-5 to TRBJ2-7, with TRBD2 matching 8 bases. CDR3 length: 14 amino acids. Germline V gene data show CDR1 as MNHEY and CDR2 as SVGAGI. V lost 7 bases and J lost 2; bases outside the gene matches: 7. The CDR3 nucleotides read TGTGCCAGCATCCACTCCGGGGGGGCCTACGAGCAGTACTTC. It specifies CASIHSGGAYEQYF.

V usage is TRBV7-9 and J usage is TRBJ2-3; D is undetermined. The CDR3 loop spans 14 amino acids. The V end lost 3 bases, the J end lost 0 bases, and 7 bases lay between the germline ends. Germline-derived CDR1 and CDR2 are SEHNR and FQNEAQ (reference sequence). The CDR3 bases are TGTGCCAGCAGCTTTATCACTAGCACAGATACGCAGTATTTT. This translates into CASSFITSTDTQYF.

This clone was counted a single time. The V and J genes are TRBV5-1 and TRBJ2-3, with 10 bases matching TRBD2. The germline gives CDR1 SGHRS, CDR2 YFSETQ. This CDR3 comprises 14 residues. With 6 bases clipped from V and 1 base from J, the junction kept 2 bases outside the gene matches. CDR3 sequence: CASTLAGGTDTQYF. The CDR3 nucleotides are TGCGCCAGCACCCTAGCGGGGGGCACAGATACGCAGTATTTT. Full variable domain (missing parts from reference TRBV5-1 and TRBJ2-3): KAGVTQTPRYLIKTRGQQVTLSCSPISGHRSVSWYQQTPGQGLQFLFEYFSETQRNKGNFPGRFSGRQFSNSRSEMNVSTLELGDSALYLCASTLAGGTDTQYFGPGTRLTVL.

The chain uses TRBV6-2 or TRBV6-3 and TRBJ2-3; D is uncertain. Germline lookup yields CDR1 MNHEY and CDR2 SVGEGT. V was pared by 3 bases and J by 0 bases, with 10 bases between. This CDR3 has 15 residues. The CDR3 DNA reads TGTGCCAGCAGTTATCTCGGCGGAAGCACAGATACGCAGTATTTT. Its protein is CASSYLGGSTDTQYF.

The chain carries TRBV28 and TRBJ1-5, with D uncertain. CDR3 size: 12 residues. CDR1 is MDHEN, CDR2 SYDVKM, per germline. The V and J ends lost 7 bases and 8 bases respectively, with 12 bases between them. The CDR3 sequence: CASKRSAEPQHF. The CDR3, as DNA: TGTGCCAGCAAAAGGTCGGCGGAGCCCCAGCATTTT.

The chain joins TRBV4-2 to TRBJ1-2; unclear D gene. From germline, CDR1 is LGHNA and CDR2 YNFKEQ. V was trimmed by 0 bases and J by 1 base, leaving 18 bases between them. CDR3 length: 18 amino acids. The CDR3 protein is CASSQEFYVTRHNYGYTF. CDR3 sequence (DNA): TGTGCCAGCAGCCAAGAGTTCTACGTGACCAGGCATAACTATGGCTACACCTTC.

This clone occurred a few times. The chain is built from TRBV14 and TRBJ2-7, with a possible D match to TRBD1 (6 bases). The CDR3 loop spans 12 amino acids. The V gene's germline CDR1 is SGHDN and CDR2 FVKESK. V lost 3 bases and J lost 12, with 15 bases in between. CDR3 loop: CASSQADSRPYF. In DNA, the CDR3 is TGTGCCAGCAGCCAGGCGGACAGTCGGCCGTACTTC.

This clone has more than one count but fewer than ten. The gene calls are TRBV29-1 and TRBJ2-4; 9 bases are a match to TRBD1. The V gene end was trimmed by 3 bases and the J gene end by 8 bases; junction bases not matched to a gene: 5. Germline V gene data show CDR1 as SQVTM and CDR2 as ANQGSEA. This CDR3 contains 13 residues. CDR3 DNA sequence: TGCAGCGTTGATACAGGGGGCAGGGACATTCAGTACTTC. Its translation: CSVDTGGRDIQYF.

The chain joins TRBV18 to TRBJ2-5; 8 positions agree with TRBD1. Trimming removed 6 bases from V and 1 base from J; junction bases left unmatched: 10. Germline V gene data show CDR1 as KGHSH and CDR2 as LQKENI. The CDR3 is 16 amino acids. CDR3 sequence reads: CASSSGRTGPQETQYF. The CDR3 DNA sequence: TGTGCCAGCTCCTCAGGAAGGACAGGGCCCCAAGAGACCCAGTACTTC.

The chain uses TRBV9 and TRBJ1-5, with D uncertain. V was trimmed by 6 bases and J by 3 bases, leaving 16 bases between them. The germline gives CDR1 SGDLS, CDR2 YYNGEE. This CDR3 region has 15 residues. CDR3 DNA sequence: TGTGCCAGCAACCCTCATGGAGGGAACAATCAGCCCCAGCATTTT. Its translation is CASNPHGGNNQPQHF.

This clone was counted only a few times. The chain is built from TRBV28 and TRBJ2-7, with 9 nucleotides matching TRBD1. There are 14 residues in the CDR3. The V gene end was trimmed by 4 bases and the J gene end by 8 bases; junction bases not matched to a gene: 9. Per the germline V gene, CDR1 is MDHEN and CDR2 is SYDVKM. The CDR3 spells CASSSTGTGSKQYF. CDR3 sequence (DNA): TGTGCCAGCAGTTCGACCGGGACAGGGTCTAAGCAGTACTTC.

The chain carries TRBV19 and TRBJ1-1; maybe TRBD1 (6 bases). The CDR3 loop spans 13 amino acids. V gave up 4 bases and J gave up 4 bases, with 10 bases separating them. The V gene's germline CDR1 is LNHDA and CDR2 SQIVND (reference sequence). The CDR3 loop is CASSNRVGTEAFF. The CDR3 coding sequence is TGTGCCAGTAGTAACAGGGTGGGCACTGAAGCTTTCTTT.

The chain employs TRBV11-2 and TRBJ2-4, with D tentatively TRBD2 (6 bases). The V gene lost 5 bases and the J gene lost 0 bases, with 11 bases spanning the gap. The CDR3 totals 15 residues. Germline V lookup: CDR1 SGHAT, CDR2 FQNNGV. For the CDR3, the DNA is TGTGCCAGCAGCCCAGGGACTTTAGCCAAAAACATTCAGTACTTC. It yields the protein CASSPGTLAKNIQYF.

The chain is built from TRBV6-2 or TRBV6-3 and TRBJ1-1, with TRBD1 identical over 11 bases. The CDR3 spans 16 residues. Germline trimming cut 5 bases from V and 0 bases from J; bases unmatched to any gene: 5. In germline, CDR1 is MNHEY, CDR2 SVGEGT. CDR3 coding DNA: TGTGCCAGCAGTCAGGACAGGGGGCTTCTGAACACTGAAGCTTTCTTT. Protein: CASSQDRGLLNTEAFF.

This chain links TRBV13 with TRBJ1-5; D call uncertain. Germline V lookup: CDR1 PRHDT, CDR2 FYEKMQ (reference sequence). The V gene lost 5 bases and the J gene lost 0 bases, with 14 bases spanning the gap. The CDR3 is made up of 16 amino acids. The CDR3, as DNA: TGTGCCAGCAGCGATAGCAGTAAACATAGCAATCAGCCCCAGCATTTT. This sequence encodes CASSDSSKHSNQPQHF.

The chain combines TRBV14 with TRBJ1-1; 8 bases map to TRBD1. V shed 4 bases and J 10 bases; nucleotides not matched to a gene: 8. This CDR3 is built from 13 residues. CDR1 SGHDN and CDR2 FVKESK come from the germline V gene. CDR3 residues: CASSLNLRGRAFF. Written as DNA, the CDR3 is TGTGCCAGCAGCCTAAACCTCAGGGGGCGAGCTTTCTTT.

The V call is TRBV7-2, the J call TRBJ2-1; 10 nucleotides agree with TRBD1. Germline CDR1 SGHTA, CDR2 FQGNSA. The CDR3 is 16 residues long. The V gene end was trimmed by 4 bases and the J gene end by 1 base; junction bases not matched to a gene: 4. DNA for the CDR3: TGTGCCAGCAGCTCTCGACAGGGGGCGTCCTACAATGAGCAGTTCTTC. It translates to CASSSRQGASYNEQFF.

The chain recombines TRBV5-1 with TRBJ2-6; TRBD1 is a possible D gene (5 bases). The germline CDR1 and CDR2 sequences are SGHRS and YFSETQ. The CDR3 extends over 16 amino acids. Deletions cut 6 bases from V and 1 base from J, with 14 bases between. Here the CDR3 reads CASTDTLTSGANVLTF. For the CDR3, the DNA is TGCGCCAGCACGGACACTTTGACTTCTGGGGCCAACGTCCTGACTTTC.